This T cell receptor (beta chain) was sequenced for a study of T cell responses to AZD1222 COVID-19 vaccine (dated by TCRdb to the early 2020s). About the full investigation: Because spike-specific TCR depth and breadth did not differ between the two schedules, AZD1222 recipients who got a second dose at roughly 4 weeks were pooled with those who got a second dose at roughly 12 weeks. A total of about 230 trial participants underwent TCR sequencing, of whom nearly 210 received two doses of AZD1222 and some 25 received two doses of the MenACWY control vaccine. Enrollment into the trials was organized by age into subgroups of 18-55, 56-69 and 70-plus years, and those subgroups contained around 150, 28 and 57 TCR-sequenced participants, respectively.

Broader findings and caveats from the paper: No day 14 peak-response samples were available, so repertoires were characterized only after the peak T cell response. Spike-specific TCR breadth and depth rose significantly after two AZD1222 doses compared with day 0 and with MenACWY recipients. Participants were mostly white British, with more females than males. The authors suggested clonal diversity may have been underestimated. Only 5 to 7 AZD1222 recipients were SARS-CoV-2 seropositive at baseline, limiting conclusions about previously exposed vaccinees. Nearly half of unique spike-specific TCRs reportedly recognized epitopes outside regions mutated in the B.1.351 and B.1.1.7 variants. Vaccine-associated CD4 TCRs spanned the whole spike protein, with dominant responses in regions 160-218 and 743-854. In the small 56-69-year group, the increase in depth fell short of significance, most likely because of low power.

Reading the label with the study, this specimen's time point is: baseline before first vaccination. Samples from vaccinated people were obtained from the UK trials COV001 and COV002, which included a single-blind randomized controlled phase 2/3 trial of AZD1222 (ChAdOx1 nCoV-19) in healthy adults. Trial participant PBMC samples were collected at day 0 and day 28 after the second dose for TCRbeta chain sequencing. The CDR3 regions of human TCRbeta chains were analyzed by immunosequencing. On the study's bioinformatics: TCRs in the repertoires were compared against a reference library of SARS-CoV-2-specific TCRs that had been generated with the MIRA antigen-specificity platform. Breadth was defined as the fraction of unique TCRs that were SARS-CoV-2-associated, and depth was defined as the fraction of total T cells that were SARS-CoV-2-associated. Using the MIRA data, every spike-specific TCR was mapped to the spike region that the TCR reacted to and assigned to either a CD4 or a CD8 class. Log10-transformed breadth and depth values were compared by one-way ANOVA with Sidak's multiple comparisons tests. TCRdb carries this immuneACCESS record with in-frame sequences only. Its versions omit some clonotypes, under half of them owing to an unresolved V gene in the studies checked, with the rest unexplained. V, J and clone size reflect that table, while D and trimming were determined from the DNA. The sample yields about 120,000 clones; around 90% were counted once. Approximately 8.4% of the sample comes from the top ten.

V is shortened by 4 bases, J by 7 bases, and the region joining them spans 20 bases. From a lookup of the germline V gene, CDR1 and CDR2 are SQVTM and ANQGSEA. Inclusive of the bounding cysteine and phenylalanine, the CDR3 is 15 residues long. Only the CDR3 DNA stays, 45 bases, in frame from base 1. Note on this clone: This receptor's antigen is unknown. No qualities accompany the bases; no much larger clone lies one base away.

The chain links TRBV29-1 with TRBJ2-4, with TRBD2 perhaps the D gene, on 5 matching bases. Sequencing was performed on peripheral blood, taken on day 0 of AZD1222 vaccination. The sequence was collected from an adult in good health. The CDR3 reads CSVVGTESGGNIQYF. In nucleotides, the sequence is TGCAGCGTTGTTGGTACTGAGAGCGGCGGGAACATTCAGTACTTC.